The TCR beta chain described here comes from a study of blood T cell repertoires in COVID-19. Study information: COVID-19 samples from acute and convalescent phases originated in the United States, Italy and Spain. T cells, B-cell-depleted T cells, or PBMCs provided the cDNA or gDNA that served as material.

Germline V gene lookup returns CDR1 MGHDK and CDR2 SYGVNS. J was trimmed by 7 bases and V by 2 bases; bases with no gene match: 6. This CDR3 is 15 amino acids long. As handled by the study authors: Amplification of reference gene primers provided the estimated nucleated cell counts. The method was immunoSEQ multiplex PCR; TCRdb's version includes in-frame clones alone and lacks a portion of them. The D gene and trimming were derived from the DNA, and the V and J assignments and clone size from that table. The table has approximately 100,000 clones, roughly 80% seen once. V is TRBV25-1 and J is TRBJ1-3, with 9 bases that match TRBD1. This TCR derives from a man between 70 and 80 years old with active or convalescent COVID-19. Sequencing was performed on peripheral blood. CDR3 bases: TGTGCCAGCAGTGAAGGGACAGGGTGGGGGAACACCATATATTTT. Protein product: CASSEGTGWGNTIYF.